The 22 T cell receptor beta chains in this list originate from one sample, sequenced in a study of regulatory T cells in long-lasting Graves disease. Time point: newly diagnosed GD, antithyroid drugs for less than 3 months. The TCR library was made from RNA extracted from PBMCs. With iRepertoire HTBI primers and Arm-PCR of CDR3 regions, TCR beta libraries were built. TCRdb re-called the multiplex PCR reads through MiXCR, storing one row per CDR3 protein. The table includes around 480,000 distinct CDR3 sequences, more than 15% detected once. Separately, the same data were catalogued under a study of T cells in Graves' hyperthyroidism and ophthalmopathy.

Sequenced material: peripheral blood mononuclear cells (PBMCs), taken at new diagnosis, from a patient treated with antithyroid drugs. These receptor sequences come from a woman aged 35-60 years with Graves disease.

Written as DNA, the CDR3 is TGTGCCAGCAGCCAATCAGGGGGCGTTGGCAATCAGCCCCAGCATTTT. Protein sequence: CASSQSGGVGNQPQHF. The V and J genes are TRBV3-1 and TRBJ1-5; 8 bases match TRBD1. The V segment lost 2 bases and the J segment 2 bases; nucleotides outside the gene matches: 5. The CDR3 loop spans 16 amino acids. CDR1 is LGHDT and CDR2 is YNNKEL in the germline V gene (reference sequence).

This chain uses TRBV29-1 with TRBJ2-2; D unclear. Germline CDR1 SQVTM, CDR2 ANQGSEA. The CDR3 sequence is 12 residues long. V lost 2 bases and J lost 3, with 4 bases in between. CDR3 in DNA: TGCAGCGTTGAACTGGACACCGGGGAGCTGTTTTTT. It encodes CSVELDTGELFF.

The rearrangement uses TRBV7-9 and TRBJ2-1; 9 nucleotides match TRBD2. CDR3 length: 17 residues. The junction had 16 bases not matched to a gene; V was cut back by 6 bases and J by 7 bases. The V gene's germline CDR1 is SEHNR and CDR2 FQNEAQ (reference sequence). CDR3 sequence (DNA): TGTGCCAGCAGGTTTTATGGCCCGGGACTAGCTGTAAATGAGCAGTTCTTC. Protein: CASRFYGPGLAVNEQFF.

This clonotype was observed at least ten times. The germline gene is not matched at one end of the junction; a read error may be the cause. V gene TRBV7-8 combines with J gene TRBJ2-1; 8 positions agree with TRBD2. This CDR3 region has 14 residues. CDR1 and CDR2 from the germline V gene are SGHVS and FQNEAQ. CDR3 sequence (DNA): TGTGCCAGCAGCGTAGCGGGGAACTACAATGAGCAGTTCTTC. Translating gives CASSVAGNYNEQFF. Together with reference TRBV7-8 and TRBJ2-1, the CDR3 gives the full variable domain: GAGVSQSPRYKVAKRGQDVALRCDPISGHVSLFWYQQALGQGPEFLTYFQNEAQLDKSGLPSDRFFAERPEGSVSTLKIQRTQQEDSAVYLCASSVAGNYNEQFFGPGTRLTVL.

In DNA, the CDR3 is TGTGCCAGCAGCGCCCATATGGATAATTCACCCCTCCACTTT. It yields the protein CASSAHMDNSPLHF. J is TRBJ1-6 and V is TRBV9; D gene uncertain. Germline-derived CDR1 and CDR2 are SGDLS and YYNGEE. Trimming removed 3 bases from V and 5 bases from J, with 9 bases in between. The CDR3 consists of 14 residues. The variable domain in full, with the rest retrieved from reference TRBV9 and TRBJ1-6, is DSGVTQTPKHLITATGQRVTLRCSPRSGDLSVYWYQQSLDQGLQFLIQYYNGEERAKGNILERFSAQQFPDLHSELNLSSLELGDSALYFCASSAHMDNSPLHFGNGTRLTVT.

This chain connects TRBV13 to TRBJ2-1, with 7 bases identical to TRBD2. The germline V gene has CDR1 PRHDT and CDR2 FYEKMQ (reference sequence). The CDR3 has 12 residues. Germline trimming cut 4 bases from V and 9 bases from J; bases unmatched to any gene: 3. The CDR3 DNA reads TGTGCCAGCAGCTCCAGACTAGCTGAGCAGTTCTTC. Residues: CASSSRLAEQFF.

This clonotype was detected only a few times. The chain combines TRBV28 with TRBJ2-1; TRBD2 might be the D (5 bases). V was shortened by 4 bases and J by 1 base, with 11 bases between the two germline ends. This CDR3 region has 15 residues. CDR1 is MDHEN, CDR2 SYDVKM, per germline. CDR3 sequence: CASSYALVSYNEQFF. CDR3 coding DNA: TGTGCCAGCAGTTACGCACTAGTTTCCTACAATGAGCAGTTCTTC.

This rearrangement joins TRBV5-5 to TRBJ2-1, with 9 bases that match TRBD2. The CDR3 runs to 15 residues. The junction had 4 bases not matched to a gene; V was cut back by 1 base and J by 5 bases. Germline CDR1 and CDR2: SGHKS and YYEKEE (reference sequence). The CDR3 DNA reads as TGTGCCAGCAGCTTGAGCGGGGGGATACACAATGAGCAGTTCTTC. Its protein is CASSLSGGIHNEQFF.

Only one count was recorded for this clonotype. V gene TRBV28 combines with J gene TRBJ2-4, with D hard to call. CDR3 length: 12 amino acids. V lost 5 bases and J 4 bases, leaving 6 bases between the germline ends. Per the germline V gene, CDR1 is MDHEN and CDR2 is SYDVKM. Written as DNA, the CDR3 is TGTGCCAGCAGTATTGGGAAAAACATTCAGTACTTC. Its protein is CASSIGKNIQYF.

This clonotype was seen ten or more times. This chain connects TRBV20-1 to TRBJ1-1; D ambiguous. Per germline, CDR1 DFQATT and CDR2 SNEGSKA (reference sequence). The CDR3 is 12 residues long. The CDR3 region has the DNA TGCAGCTCTGGACCGTTGAACACTGAAGCTTTCTTT. Residues: CSSGPLNTEAFF.

In its sample, this clonotype was seen many times. The rearrangement joins TRBV18 to TRBJ2-3; 8 positions match TRBD2. The junction had 7 bases not matched to a gene; V was cut back by 3 bases and J by 5 bases. Germline V CDR1 and CDR2: KGHSH, LQKENI. CDR3 length equals 15 residues. The CDR3, as DNA: TGTGCCAGCTCACCCGTCTCTGCGGGGGGAGATACGCAGTATTTT. Encoded protein: CASSPVSAGGDTQYF.

This clonotype was counted at least ten times. The chain combines TRBV2 with TRBJ2-2; no clear D gene. The CDR3 is 13 residues long. The germline CDR1 and CDR2 sequences are SNHLY and FYNNEI. Trimming shortened V by 6 bases and J by 1 base, and 6 bases separated the two germline ends. CDR3 sequence (DNA): TGTGCCAGCAGCAGGAAGAACACCGGGGAGCTGTTTTTT. Protein sequence: CASSRKNTGELFF.

A word on this clonotype: A read error may account for a junction end that differs from germline. The chain uses TRBV12-3 or TRBV12-4 and TRBJ1-2, with a weak D call TRBD1 (6 bases). The CDR3 consists of 13 residues. The CDR3 sequence: CGSSYDRNYGYTF. The CDR3 nucleotides are TGTGGCAGCAGTTACGACAGGAACTATGGCTACACCTTC.

This clonotype was counted many times. J is TRBJ1-1 and V is TRBV12-3 or TRBV12-4; D gene uncertain. The V end lost 6 bases, the J end lost 0 bases, and 11 bases lay between the germline ends. This CDR3 comprises 14 residues. Here the CDR3 reads CASRPGAVNTEAFF. CDR3 in DNA: TGTGCCAGCAGGCCGGGAGCCGTGAACACTGAAGCTTTCTTT.

This clonotype showed up just a few times. The rearrangement links TRBV20-1 to TRBJ2-3; a weak D match, TRBD1 (5 bases). Trimming removed 2 bases at V and 7 bases at J, with 10 bases between. This CDR3 comprises 12 residues. CDR1 DFQATT and CDR2 SNEGSKA come from the germline V gene (reference sequence). The CDR3 DNA is TGCAGTGCTAGACAGGGTGAAAATACGCAGTATTTT. Translation gives CSARQGENTQYF.

This clonotype has at least ten counts. This chain joins TRBV7-2 and TRBJ1-4, with D possibly TRBD1 on 6 matching bases. The CDR3 contains 15 residues. Trimming took 4 bases from V and 14 from J, leaving 23 bases between them. The germline CDR1 and CDR2 sequences are SGHTA and FQGNSA. CDR3 in amino acids: CASSSQRGRQFFLFF. DNA for the CDR3: TGTGCCAGCAGCTCACAGCGGGGGCGACAGTTTTTTCTGTTTTTT. The complete variable domain, with remaining parts taken from reference TRBV7-2 and TRBJ1-4, reads GAGVSQSPSNKVTEKGKDVELRCDPISGHTALYWYRQSLGQGLEFLIYFQGNSAPDKSGLPSDRFSAERTGGSVSTLTIQRTQQEDSAVYLCASSSQRGRQFFLFFGSGTQLSVL.

This chain uses TRBV12-3 or TRBV12-4 with TRBJ1-1; 10 bases are shared with TRBD1. This CDR3 has 13 amino acids. V gave up 7 bases and J gave up 6 bases; unmatched junction bases: 5. The chain's CDR3 is CASILGTGAEAFF. In DNA, the CDR3 is TGTGCCAGCATCCTCGGGACAGGGGCTGAAGCTTTCTTT.

The chain has TRBV4-1 and TRBJ2-1; TRBD2 matches 10 bases. Germline V gene data show CDR1 as MGHRA and CDR2 as YSYEKL. The CDR3 has 16 residues. V shed 3 bases and J 0 bases; nucleotides not matched to a gene: 2. As DNA, the CDR3 is TGCGCCAGCAGCCATAGCGGGGGGCCCTCCTACAATGAGCAGTTCTTC. It is translated as CASSHSGGPSYNEQFF.

This clonotype has more than one count but fewer than ten. This rearrangement joins TRBV7-9 to TRBJ1-2; D is ambiguous. CDR1 SEHNR and CDR2 FQNEAQ come from the germline V gene (reference sequence). The germline V and J ends were trimmed by 5 bases and 6 bases, with 7 bases remaining between them. CDR3 size: 11 residues. CDR3 region: CASSPRDGYTF. The CDR3 coding sequence is TGTGCCAGCAGCCCTCGGGATGGCTACACCTTC.

This clonotype was observed a few times. The genes are TRBV18 and TRBJ2-3; 9 nucleotides line up with TRBD1. The CDR3 sequence is 17 residues long. The germline CDR1 and CDR2 sequences are KGHSH and LQKENI. V was pared by 0 bases and J by 0 bases, with 4 bases of the junction left unmatched. CDR3 bases: TGTGCCAGCTCACCACCAGGACAGGGGCGCAGCACAGATACGCAGTATTTT. It specifies CASSPPGQGRSTDTQYF.

This clonotype was seen repeatedly, ten times or more. The junction departs from germline at one end; a sequencing error may be responsible. The chain links TRBV28 to TRBJ1-3, with D uncertain. Germline-derived CDR1 and CDR2 are MDHEN and SYDVKM. This CDR3 comprises 14 residues. As DNA, the CDR3 is TGTGCCAGCACTTTAGCGAACTCTGGAAACACCATATATTTT. This encodes CASTLANSGNTIYF.

This clonotype came up many times. The chain carries TRBV28 and TRBJ2-7; a possible D gene is TRBD2 (6 bases). Germline assignment: CDR1 MDHEN and CDR2 SYDVKM. V was cut by 3 bases and J by 3 bases, with 24 bases left in between. CDR3 length: 18 amino acids. In nucleotides, the CDR3 is TGTGCCAGCAGTTTTTCCTTGGGGAAAACAGTGACTAGCTACGAGCAGTACTTC. The encoded protein is CASSFSLGKTVTSYEQYF. Full variable domain (outside the CDR3, taken from reference TRBV28 and TRBJ2-7): DVKVTQSSRYLVKRTGEKVFLECVQDMDHENMFWYRQDPGLGLRLIYFSYDVKMKEKGDIPEGYSVSREKKERFSLILESASTNQTSMYLCASSFSLGKTVTSYEQYFGPGTRLTVT.